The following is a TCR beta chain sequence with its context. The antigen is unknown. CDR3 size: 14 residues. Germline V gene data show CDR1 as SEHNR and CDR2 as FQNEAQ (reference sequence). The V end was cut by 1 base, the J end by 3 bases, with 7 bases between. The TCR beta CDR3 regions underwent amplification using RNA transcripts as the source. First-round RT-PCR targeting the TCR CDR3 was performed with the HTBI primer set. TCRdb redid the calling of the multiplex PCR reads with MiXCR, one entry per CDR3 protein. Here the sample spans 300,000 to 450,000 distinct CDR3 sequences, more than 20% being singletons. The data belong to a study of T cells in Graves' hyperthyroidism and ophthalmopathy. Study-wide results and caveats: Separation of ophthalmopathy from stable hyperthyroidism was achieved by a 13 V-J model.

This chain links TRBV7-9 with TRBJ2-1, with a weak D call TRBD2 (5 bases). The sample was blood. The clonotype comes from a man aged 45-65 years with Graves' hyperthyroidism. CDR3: CASSLDGVYNEQFF. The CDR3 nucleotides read TGTGCCAGCAGCTTAGACGGGGTCTACAATGAGCAGTTCTTC.